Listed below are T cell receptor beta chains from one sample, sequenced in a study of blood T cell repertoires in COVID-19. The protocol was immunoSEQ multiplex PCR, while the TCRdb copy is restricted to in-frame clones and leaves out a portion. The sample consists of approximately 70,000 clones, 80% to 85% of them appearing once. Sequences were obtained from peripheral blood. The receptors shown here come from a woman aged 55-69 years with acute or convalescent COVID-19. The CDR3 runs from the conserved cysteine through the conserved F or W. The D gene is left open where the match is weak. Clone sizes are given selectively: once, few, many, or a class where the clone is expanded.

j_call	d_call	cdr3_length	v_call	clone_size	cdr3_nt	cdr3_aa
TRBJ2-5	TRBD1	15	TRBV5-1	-	TGCGCCAGCAGCTTGGCCGGGCAGGACAGGGGGACCCAGTACTTC	CASSLAGQDRGTQYF
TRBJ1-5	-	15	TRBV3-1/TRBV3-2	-	TGTGCCAGCAGCCAAGAGGGAGGGAGCAATCAGCCCCAGCATTTT	CASSQEGGSNQPQHF
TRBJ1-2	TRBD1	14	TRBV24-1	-	TGTGCCACCAGTGCCTCGGACAGGGACTATGGCTACACCTTC	CATSASDRDYGYTF
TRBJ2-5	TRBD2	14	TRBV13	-	TGTGCCAGCAGCCCCGGGGGGGGCGCCGGGACCCAGTACTTC	CASSPGGGAGTQYF
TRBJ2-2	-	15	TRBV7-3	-	TGTGCCAGCAGCTTAGCGGGGCCGAACACCGGGGAGCTGTTTTTT	CASSLAGPNTGELFF
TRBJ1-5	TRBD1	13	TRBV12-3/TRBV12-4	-	TGTGCCGTGGGACAGGTGGGGGGTCAGCCCCAGCATTTT	CAVGQVGGQPQHF
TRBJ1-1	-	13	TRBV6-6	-	TGTGCCAGCAGTTACGGAGGGGTAGCTGAAGCTTTCTTT	CASSYGGVAEAFF
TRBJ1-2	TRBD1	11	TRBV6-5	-	TGTGCCAGTACAGGGGCACTCGGCTACACCTTC	CASTGALGYTF
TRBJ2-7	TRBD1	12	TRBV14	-	TGTGCCAGCAGCCTAGGGACAGCCGGGTGGTACTTC	CASSLGTAGWYF
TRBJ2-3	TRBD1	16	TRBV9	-	TGTGCCAGCAGCGCCGAACAGGGGGCGAGCGCAGATACGCAGTATTTT	CASSAEQGASADTQYF
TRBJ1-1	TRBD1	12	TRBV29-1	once	TGCAGCGTCAACAGGGGGCAGAGTGAAGCTTTCTTT	CSVNRGQSEAFF
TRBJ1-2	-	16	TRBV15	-	TGTGCCACCAGCAGAGATTACCAGGGTGTAGTTGGTGGCTACACCTTC	CATSRDYQGVVGGYTF
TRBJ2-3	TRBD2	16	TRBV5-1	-	TGCGCCAGCAGTCGGACTAGCGGGGGGATCTTAAATACGCAGTATTTT	CASSRTSGGILNTQYF
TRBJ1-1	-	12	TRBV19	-	TGTGCCAGTAGTACCCTTAACACTGAAGCTTTCTTT	CASSTLNTEAFF
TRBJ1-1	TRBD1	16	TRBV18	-	TGTGCCAGCTCACCACCGACGGGACAGGGAAACGCTGAAGCTTTCTTT	CASSPPTGQGNAEAFF
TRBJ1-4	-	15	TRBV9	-	TGTGCCAGCAGCTTCAGCCGGGACTATAATGAAAAACTGTTTTTT	CASSFSRDYNEKLFF
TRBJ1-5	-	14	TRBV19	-	TGTGCCAGTAGGAGGGGGGGGGAAAATCAGCCCCAGCATTTT	CASRRGGENQPQHF
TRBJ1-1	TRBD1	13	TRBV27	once	TGTGCCATGCGAGGACAGGGCCGGACTGAAGCTTTCTTT	CAMRGQGRTEAFF
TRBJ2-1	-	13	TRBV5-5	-	TGTGCCAGCAGCCGAGGGGGTCGGAATGAGCAGTTCTTC	CASSRGGRNEQFF
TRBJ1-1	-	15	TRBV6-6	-	TGTGCCAGCACCCGCAGCGGGTACATGAACACTGAAGCTTTCTTT	CASTRSGYMNTEAFF
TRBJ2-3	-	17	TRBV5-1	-	TGCGCCAGCAGCTTGAAAATGTCGGGGGGACACACAGATACGCAGTATTTT	CASSLKMSGGHTDTQYF
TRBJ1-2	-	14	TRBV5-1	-	TGCGCCAGCAGCGTCGGACAGCAGAACTATGGCTACACCTTC	CASSVGQQNYGYTF
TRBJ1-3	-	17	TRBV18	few	TGTGCCAGCTCAGGGACTGCCCACCACCCATCTGGAAACACCATATATTTT	CASSGTAHHPSGNTIYF
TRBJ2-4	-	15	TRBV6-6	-	TGTGCCAGCAGTGATCCGGGGGATGTAGAAAACATTCAGTACTTC	CASSDPGDVENIQYF
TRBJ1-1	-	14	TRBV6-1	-	TGTGCCAGCAAACAATACAGGGTTGATGGTGAAGCTTTCTTT	CASKQYRVDGEAFF
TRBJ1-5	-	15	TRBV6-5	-	TGTGCCAGCAGCCGGGACAAGGGGAGCAATCAGCCCCAGCATTTT	CASSRDKGSNQPQHF
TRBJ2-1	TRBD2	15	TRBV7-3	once	TGTGCCAGCAGCCCTGCGGGGGGGGACCACAATGAGCAGTTCTTC	CASSPAGGDHNEQFF